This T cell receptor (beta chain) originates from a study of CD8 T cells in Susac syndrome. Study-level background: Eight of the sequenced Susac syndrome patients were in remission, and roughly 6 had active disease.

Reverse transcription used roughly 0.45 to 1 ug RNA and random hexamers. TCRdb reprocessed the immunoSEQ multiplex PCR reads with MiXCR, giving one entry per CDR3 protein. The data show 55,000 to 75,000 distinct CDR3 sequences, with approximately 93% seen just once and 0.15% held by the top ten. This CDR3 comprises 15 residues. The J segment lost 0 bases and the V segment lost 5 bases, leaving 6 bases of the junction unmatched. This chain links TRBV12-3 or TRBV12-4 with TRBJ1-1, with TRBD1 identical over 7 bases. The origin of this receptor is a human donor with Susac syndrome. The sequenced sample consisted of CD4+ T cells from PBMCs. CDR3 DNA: TGTGCCAGCAGTCGTAGGGGGCAGTTGAACACTGAAGCTTTCTTT. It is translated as CASSRRGQLNTEAFF.